Below are 31 T cell receptor beta chains sequenced from a single sample in a study of a mutant IDH1 vaccine in newly diagnosed glioma. No antigen has been identified for these receptors. Time point defined: week 23, last vaccination. The vaccine gave 300 ug of a 20-mer mutant IDH1 peptide subcutaneously per dose. TCRdb's table, derived via immunoSEQ multiplex PCR, lists solely in-frame clones and lacks some. The sample has 35,000 to 50,000 clones, 80% to 95% seen once. This specimen was PBMCs, taken from a glioma patient whose treatment included an IDH1 peptide vaccine. The receptors shown here come from a man between 50 and 59 years old with glioma.

This rearrangement joins TRBV5-1 to TRBJ2-7; D ambiguous. The germline V and J ends were trimmed by 0 bases and 0 bases, with 7 bases remaining between them. Germline V gives CDR1 SGHRS, CDR2 YFSETQ. The CDR3 extends over 14 amino acids. This chain's CDR3 is CASSLAPSSYEQYF. CDR3 coding DNA: TGCGCCAGCAGCTTGGCCCCCAGCTCCTACGAGCAGTACTTC.

This clone rates as medium-sized. The chain recombines TRBV29-1 with TRBJ2-5; the D gene is possibly TRBD1 (6 bases). Germline CDR1 SQVTM, CDR2 ANQGSEA. Trimming removed 1 base at V and 4 bases at J, with 19 bases between. The CDR3 extends over 16 amino acids. Written as DNA, the CDR3 is TGCAGCGTTGAAGTAGTGGGACATCGAGACACAGAGACCCAGTACTTC. Translating it yields CSVEVVGHRDTETQYF.

The chain uses TRBV9 and TRBJ2-2, with 10 bases fitting TRBD2. Germline V CDR1 and CDR2: SGDLS, YYNGEE. J gave up 7 bases and V 0 bases, and 12 bases lay outside the gene matches. There are 18 residues in the CDR3. Here the CDR3 reads CASSVGGLARPWGGELFF. The CDR3 bases are TGTGCCAGCAGCGTAGGGGGACTAGCGCGCCCATGGGGCGGGGAGCTGTTTTTT.

The chain recombines TRBV7-2 with TRBJ1-2; D uncertain. This CDR3 is built from 14 residues. V lost 2 bases to trimming and J lost 5 bases, with 12 bases between them. Per the germline V gene, CDR1 is SGHTA and CDR2 is FQGNSA. This CDR3 is CASSLNLHGYGYTF. The CDR3 region has the DNA TGTGCCAGCAGCTTAAACCTCCATGGGTATGGCTACACCTTC.

The rearrangement links TRBV29-1 to TRBJ2-7, with a weak D call TRBD1 (6 bases). The CDR3 totals 12 residues. The germline V gene has CDR1 SQVTM and CDR2 ANQGSEA. V was cut by 5 bases and J by 3 bases, with 11 bases left in between. The CDR3: CSVRQGFYEQYF. The CDR3 DNA follows: TGCAGCGTTCGGCAGGGGTTCTACGAGCAGTACTTC.

CDR3 sequence: CASSLLGAPQGGGGTEAFF. The CDR3, as DNA: TGCGCCAGCAGCTTGTTGGGCGCGCCTCAGGGGGGCGGCGGCACTGAAGCTTTCTTT. This chain joins TRBV5-1 and TRBJ1-1; 7 bases are shared with TRBD1. Trimming removed 1 base from V and 4 bases from J; junction bases left unmatched: 19. This CDR3 is built from 19 residues. Germline V gene sequence: CDR1 SGHRS, CDR2 YFSETQ.

About this clone itself: The sample holds other DNA sequences that translate to the same CDR3. The chain combines TRBV7-2 with TRBJ1-5, with D possibly TRBD1 on 5 matching bases. Trimming pared 2 bases from V and 7 bases from J, leaving 9 bases between. Germline-derived CDR1 and CDR2 are SGHTA and FQGNSA. CDR3 length: 13 residues. CDR3 nucleotides: TGTGCCAGCAGCTTACTCGGGGACCAGCCCCAGCATTTT. Encoded protein: CASSLLGDQPQHF.

V gene TRBV27 combines with J gene TRBJ2-7, with D tentatively TRBD1 or TRBD2 (5 bases each). Trimming left V 0 bases short and J 0 bases short, with 12 bases between. The V gene's germline CDR1 is MNHEY and CDR2 SMNVEV (reference sequence). The CDR3 consists of 16 residues. The CDR3 nucleotides read TGTGCCAGCAGTTTATCGTTGGGGACGGTCTCCTACGAGCAGTACTTC. The encoded protein is CASSLSLGTVSYEQYF.

The chain combines TRBV5-1 with TRBJ2-1; D ambiguous. The CDR3 totals 16 residues. Trimming took 4 bases from V and 3 from J, leaving 17 bases between them. Germline CDR1 reads SGHRS; CDR2 reads YFSETQ. The CDR3 DNA reads as TGCGCCAGCAGCGTTGGAGAGTCTAGTTTCTACAATGAGCAGTTCTTC. It specifies CASSVGESSFYNEQFF.

The chain has TRBV7-2 and TRBJ2-2; D is perhaps TRBD1 or TRBD2 (5 bases each). Germline V lookup: CDR1 SGHTA, CDR2 FQGNSA. The CDR3 extends over 15 amino acids. The V end was cut by 3 bases, the J end by 5 bases, with 13 bases between. The CDR3 is CASSFKGRETGELFF. CDR3 DNA sequence: TGTGCCAGCAGCTTTAAGGGGAGAGAGACCGGGGAGCTGTTTTTT.

The chain is built from TRBV6-1 and TRBJ2-7, with D maybe TRBD1 (6 bases). V lost 7 bases and J 2 bases, leaving 18 bases between the germline ends. Germline lookup yields CDR1 MNHNS and CDR2 SASEGT. The CDR3 extends over 15 amino acids. Here the CDR3 DNA reads TGTGCCAGCACCCCGACCGGACAGATTCCCTACGAGCAGTACTTC. This gives the protein CASTPTGQIPYEQYF.

The sample holds a few counts of this clone. The chain recombines TRBV5-4 with TRBJ2-5, with 9 nucleotides matching TRBD2. The CDR3 covers 14 residues. The trim removed 4 bases at V and 1 base at J, leaving 2 bases unmatched. Germline CDR1 reads SGHNT; CDR2 reads YYREEE (reference sequence). The CDR3 protein is CASSLGLAQETQYF. The CDR3, as DNA: TGTGCCAGCAGCCTGGGACTAGCCCAAGAGACCCAGTACTTC.

The chain couples TRBV19 to TRBJ1-1; D is uncertain. CDR1 and CDR2 from the germline V gene are LNHDA and SQIVND (reference sequence). This CDR3 has 13 amino acids. With 10 bases removed from V and 5 bases from J, the gap between germline ends came to 17 bases. CDR3 region: CAIGSVGKTEAFF. The CDR3 nucleotides read TGTGCCATTGGGTCGGTAGGGAAAACTGAAGCTTTCTTT.

The chain joins TRBV7-9 to TRBJ1-2; possibly TRBD1 for D (6 bases). Germline V gene lookup returns CDR1 SEHNR and CDR2 FQNEAQ (reference sequence). The CDR3 has 16 amino acids. Trimming pared 4 bases from V and 5 bases from J, leaving 20 bases between. CDR3 in amino acids: CASSSRTDSLGYGYTF. As DNA, the CDR3 is TGTGCCAGCAGCTCCCGGACAGACTCACTGGGGTATGGCTACACCTTC.

This chain joins TRBV19 and TRBJ2-5; possibly TRBD2 for D (5 bases). The length of the CDR3 is 11 residues. Germline V gene data show CDR1 as LNHDA and CDR2 as SQIVND (reference sequence). Trimming shortened V by 4 bases and J by 5 bases, and 5 bases separated the two germline ends. The CDR3 here is CASSRRETQYF. Here the CDR3 DNA reads TGTGCCAGTAGTAGGAGGGAGACCCAGTACTTC.

A few counts support this clone. The chain has TRBV19 and TRBJ1-2; weak D call: TRBD1 (6 bases). Trimming shortened V by 7 bases and J by 7 bases, and 13 bases separated the two germline ends. CDR1 and CDR2 (germline): LNHDA, SQIVND (reference sequence). This CDR3 is 12 amino acids long. The CDR3 spells CASNRDTGGYTF. In DNA, the CDR3 is TGTGCCAGTAACCGGGACACTGGTGGCTACACCTTC. The whole variable domain, remainder taken from reference TRBV19 and TRBJ1-2, is DGGITQSPKYLFRKEGQNVTLSCEQNLNHDAMYWYRQDPGQGLRLIYYSQIVNDFQKGDIAEGYSVSREKKESFPLTVTSAQKNPTAFYLCASNRDTGGYTFGSGTRLTVV.

The V gene is TRBV27, the J gene TRBJ1-4; D is unresolved. The CDR3 loop spans 13 amino acids. The germline gives CDR1 MNHEY, CDR2 SMNVEV (reference sequence). Between the trimmed V and J ends, which lost 3 bases and 6 bases, there was a span of 8 bases. This chain's CDR3 is CASSFTVDEKLFF. CDR3 DNA: TGTGCCAGCAGTTTTACGGTCGATGAAAAACTGTTTTTT.

The chain couples TRBV30 to TRBJ1-2; 8 bases align to TRBD1. With 5 bases clipped from V and 7 bases from J, the junction kept 9 bases outside the gene matches. The length of the CDR3 is 13 residues. CDR1 GTSNPN and CDR2 SVGIG come from the germline V gene (reference sequence). CDR3 in DNA: TGTGCCTGGGCTATGACAGGGGAAGCTGGCTACACCTTC. Protein sequence: CAWAMTGEAGYTF.

The chain has TRBV2 and TRBJ2-7; TRBD2 aligns across 7 bases. The CDR3 contains 15 residues. Germline V gene sequence: CDR1 SNHLY, CDR2 FYNNEI. V lost 3 bases and J lost 0; bases outside the gene matches: 5. The CDR3 bases are TGTGCCAGCAGTGAGACGTGGGGGGGCTCCTACGAGCAGTACTTC. Protein product: CASSETWGGSYEQYF. The full variable domain, its missing parts supplied by reference TRBV2 and TRBJ2-7, is EPEVTQTPSHQVTQMGQEVILRCVPISNHLYFYWYRQILGQKVEFLVSFYNNEISEKSEIFDDQFSVERPDGSNFTLKIRSTKLEDSAMYFCASSETWGGSYEQYFGPGTRLTVT.

The V call is TRBV2, the J call TRBJ1-4; a possible D gene is TRBD1 (5 bases). The germline CDR1 and CDR2 sequences are SNHLY and FYNNEI. V was trimmed by 6 bases and J by 0 bases, leaving 17 bases between them. This CDR3 is built from 17 residues. The CDR3 DNA reads TGTGCCAGCAGGGGGCGATTGGGATTCTCAACTAATGAAAAACTGTTTTTT. Its translation: CASRGRLGFSTNEKLFF.

The V gene is TRBV6-5, the J gene TRBJ1-4, with D perhaps matching TRBD1 (6 bases). The germline V gene has CDR1 MNHEY and CDR2 SVGAGI. The CDR3 is made up of 14 amino acids. Trimming left V 6 bases short and J 7 bases short, with 15 bases between. CDR3 nucleotides: TGTGCCAGCAGCCTTTACAGGGCGGGTGAAAAACTGTTTTTT. Its protein is CASSLYRAGEKLFF.

V and J are TRBV2 and TRBJ2-5; no firm D call. CDR1 SNHLY and CDR2 FYNNEI come from the germline V gene. The V gene lost 8 bases and the J gene lost 5 bases, with 6 bases spanning the gap. CDR3 size: 10 residues. DNA of the CDR3: TGTGCCAGCGCACGGGAGACCCAGTACTTC. Translated: CASARETQYF.

The CDR3 region is CASRDPGTAYSGANVLTF. CDR3 bases: TGTGCCAGCCGCGACCCCGGGACAGCTTACTCTGGGGCCAACGTCCTGACTTTC. The chain is built from TRBV18 and TRBJ2-6; 7 positions match TRBD1. This CDR3 comprises 18 residues. Trimming took 8 bases from V and 0 from J; bases not matched to a gene: 13. Germline lookup yields CDR1 KGHSH and CDR2 LQKENI. Full variable domain (outside the CDR3, taken from reference TRBV18 and TRBJ2-6): NAGVMQNPRHLVRRRGQEARLRCSPMKGHSHVYWYRQLPEEGLKFMVYLQKENIIDESGMPKERFSAEFPKEGPSILRIQQVVRGDSAAYFCASRDPGTAYSGANVLTFGAGSRLTVL.

This chain joins TRBV5-4 and TRBJ1-2; maybe TRBD1 (5 bases). V was clipped by 4 bases and J by 1 base, with 11 bases between them. CDR3 length equals 14 residues. Germline V CDR1 and CDR2: SGHNT, YYREEE (reference sequence). The CDR3 nucleotides are TGTGCCAGCAGCGAAGGGCAGGGTAACTATGGCTACACCTTC. Its translation is CASSEGQGNYGYTF.

The chain links TRBV29-1 to TRBJ2-2; 7 bases are shared with TRBD2. Germline V gene sequence: CDR1 SQVTM, CDR2 ANQGSEA. The CDR3 loop spans 15 amino acids. Germline trimming cut 7 bases from V and 5 bases from J; bases unmatched to any gene: 13. CDR3 sequence: CSARLAPVWTGELFF. The CDR3 DNA reads TGCAGCGCTCGACTAGCCCCTGTATGGACCGGGGAGCTGTTTTTT.

V and J are TRBV4-1 and TRBJ2-7; D may be TRBD2 (5 bases). Trimming removed 4 bases from V and 2 bases from J, with 12 bases in between. From germline, CDR1 is MGHRA and CDR2 YSYEKL. The CDR3 contains 14 residues. This CDR3 is CASSLTGLAYEQYF. For the CDR3, the DNA is TGCGCCAGCAGCCTTACCGGACTTGCCTACGAGCAGTACTTC.

There are a few counts of this clone. This sequence joins TRBV7-9 and TRBJ2-2; a weak D match, TRBD1 (6 bases). The CDR3 contains 17 residues. V was shortened by 6 bases and J by 5 bases, with 22 bases between the two germline ends. Germline assignment: CDR1 SEHNR and CDR2 FQNEAQ (reference sequence). CDR3 in DNA: TGTGCCAGCAGACCAAATGCCCAGGGGAAGGGGACCGGGGAGCTGTTTTTT. This sequence encodes CASRPNAQGKGTGELFF.

This chain uses TRBV5-1 with TRBJ2-1; D ambiguous. This CDR3 has 12 residues. The V gene lost 5 bases and the J gene lost 1 base, with 4 bases spanning the gap. The germline gives CDR1 SGHRS, CDR2 YFSETQ. The CDR3 sequence: CASRISYNEQFF. The CDR3 DNA reads as TGCGCCAGCAGGATTTCCTACAATGAGCAGTTCTTC.

The chain couples TRBV2 to TRBJ2-1; D might be TRBD1 (5 bases). This CDR3 is 12 amino acids long. V lost 2 bases and J lost 10, with 9 bases in between. Germline-derived CDR1 and CDR2 are SNHLY and FYNNEI. The CDR3 loop is CASSELSGEQFF. CDR3 sequence (DNA): TGTGCCAGCAGTGAACTCTCAGGGGAGCAGTTCTTC.

The chain recombines TRBV27 with TRBJ2-7, with D perhaps matching TRBD1 (5 bases). Germline V gene data show CDR1 as MNHEY and CDR2 as SMNVEV (reference sequence). The CDR3 is 11 amino acids. Trimming cost V 7 bases and J 6 bases, with 10 bases left between them. CDR3 DNA: TGTGCCAGCATAGAGCAGGGCGAGCAGTACTTC. This codes for CASIEQGEQYF.

The chain recombines TRBV30 with TRBJ1-1; D is ambiguous. The germline gives CDR1 GTSNPN, CDR2 SVGIG (reference sequence). The CDR3 is made up of 12 amino acids. V was shortened by 4 bases and J by 1 base, with 7 bases between the two germline ends. The chain's CDR3 is CAWKRQNTEAFF. CDR3 nucleotide sequence: TGTGCCTGGAAGAGGCAGAACACTGAAGCTTTCTTT. Filled out from reference TRBV30 and TRBJ1-1, the complete variable domain reads SQTIHQWPATLVQPVGSPLSLECTVEGTSNPNLYWYRQAAGRGLQLLFYSVGIGQISSEVPQNLSASRPQDRQFILSSKKLLLSDSGFYLCAWKRQNTEAFFGQGTRLTVV.